The next 26 T cell receptor beta chains were all read from a single sample in a study of beta chain features in type 1 diabetes. Study conclusions and caveats: Significant though moderate, a shortening of TCRB CDR3s appeared in all four CD4+ subsets of Type 1 diabetes patients.

As every portion of the isolated RNA was reverse transcribed, the sequencing read expressed TCRB transcripts. Sequencing used immunoSEQ multiplex PCR; TCRdb keeps in-frame clones, though not all of them. The profile shows a few hundred thousand clones, approximately 13% of them singletons. These receptors have no known antigen. Material for sequencing was naive CD4+ T cells from blood. The source of these receptors is a woman between 18 and 29 years old with type 1 diabetes.

This clone has a handful of counts. V gene TRBV28 combines with J gene TRBJ2-3; 10 bases are a match to TRBD1. There are 12 residues in the CDR3. Germline CDR1 MDHEN, CDR2 SYDVKM. The J segment lost 10 bases and the V segment lost 5 bases, leaving 3 bases of the junction unmatched. This CDR3 reads CASSTGQGSQYF. CDR3 DNA: TGTGCCAGCAGTACGGGACAGGGGTCGCAGTATTTT.

This clone was counted a few times. The chain uses TRBV7-9 and TRBJ2-7; TRBD2 agrees at 7 bases. CDR1 is SEHNR, CDR2 FQNEAQ, per germline (reference sequence). V lost 0 bases, J lost 5 bases, and 1 base stayed unmatched. The CDR3 loop spans 13 amino acids. CDR3 protein: CASSLAGGNEQYF. For the CDR3, the DNA is TGTGCCAGCAGCTTAGCGGGAGGGAACGAGCAGTACTTC.

The J gene is TRBJ1-2, the V gene TRBV7-9, with TRBD1 identical over 7 bases. The germline V gene encodes CDR1 SEHNR and CDR2 FQNEAQ (reference sequence). The CDR3 length is 16 residues. The ends lost 5 bases at V and 3 bases at J; junction bases unmatched: 12. The CDR3 loop is CASSRETGQRYYGYTF. The CDR3, as DNA: TGTGCCAGCAGCCGGGAGACGGGACAGCGATACTATGGCTACACCTTC.

The V call is TRBV19, the J call TRBJ1-4, with D unresolved. The CDR3 covers 16 residues. V was trimmed by 5 bases and J by 0 bases, leaving 13 bases between them. Germline V gene data show CDR1 as LNHDA and CDR2 as SQIVND (reference sequence). CDR3 nucleotide sequence: TGTGCCAGTAGTCCCGTCCTGGCGGCAACTAATGAAAAACTGTTTTTT. Translating gives CASSPVLAATNEKLFF.

In its sample, this clone was seen a few times. The chain has TRBV10-2 and TRBJ1-5; D gene unclear. This CDR3 is 14 amino acids long. Germline V CDR1 and CDR2: WSHSY, SAAADI. V lost 4 bases and J lost 5, with 12 bases in between. The CDR3 bases are TGCGCCAGCAGTGGGCGGATCTGGGATCAGCCCCAGCATTTT. Translation gives CASSGRIWDQPQHF.

This chain links TRBV5-1 with TRBJ2-2; 8 positions match TRBD2. J gave up 4 bases and V 0 bases, and 5 bases lay outside the gene matches. This CDR3 contains 16 residues. The germline gives CDR1 SGHRS, CDR2 YFSETQ. The DNA of the CDR3 is TGCGCCAGCAGCTTGGAGAGGCTAGCGGGCACCGGGGAGCTGTTTTTT. It codes for CASSLERLAGTGELFF.

This clone was seen a handful of times. This rearrangement joins TRBV11-2 to TRBJ1-2; 7 bases match TRBD1. CDR3 length: 16 amino acids. With V trimmed by 1 base and J by 5 bases, 10 bases remained unmatched. The germline CDR1 and CDR2 sequences are SGHAT and FQNNGV. CDR3 nucleotide sequence: TGTGCCAGCAGCTTAGGGGGCCGACAGGGTGGATATGGCTACACCTTC. Residues: CASSLGGRQGGYGYTF.

This clone was detected a few times. The chain employs TRBV18 and TRBJ1-1, with 7 positions matching TRBD1. The CDR3 is made up of 20 amino acids. Germline V gene data show CDR1 as KGHSH and CDR2 as LQKENI. After removal of 2 bases from V and 1 base from J, the junction contained 19 bases not matched to a gene. Here the CDR3 DNA reads TGTGCCAGCTCACCAGTCGTAACTACAGGGGTGGTAATTCAGAACACTGAAGCTTTCTTT. Amino acid sequence: CASSPVVTTGVVIQNTEAFF.

The chain is built from TRBV5-1 and TRBJ2-1; the match to TRBD2 covers 14 bases. With V trimmed by 0 bases and J by 7 bases, 0 bases remained unmatched. CDR1 SGHRS and CDR2 YFSETQ come from the germline V gene. The CDR3 runs to 15 residues. DNA for the CDR3: TGCGCCAGCAGCTTGGGGACTAGCGGGAGGAATGAGCAGTTCTTC. Residues: CASSLGTSGRNEQFF.

The CDR3 is CASSDATSGAGGYTF. The CDR3 DNA sequence: TGTGCCAGCAGTGACGCTACCTCAGGGGCGGGCGGCTACACCTTC. The rearrangement joins TRBV25-1 to TRBJ1-2; D is possibly TRBD1 (6 bases). Germline CDR1 and CDR2: MGHDK and SYGVNS. This CDR3 has 15 residues. Trimming removed 3 bases from V and 8 bases from J, with 19 bases in between.

The V call is TRBV7-9, the J call TRBJ1-1, with a weak D call TRBD1 (6 bases). Germline lookup yields CDR1 SEHNR and CDR2 FQNEAQ (reference sequence). Trimming removed 5 bases from V and 3 bases from J, with 13 bases in between. CDR3 length: 14 residues. The CDR3 spells CASSLQGQDTEAFF. CDR3 nucleotide sequence: TGTGCCAGCAGCCTTCAGGGGCAGGACACTGAAGCTTTCTTT.

V gene TRBV7-6 combines with J gene TRBJ1-1; maybe TRBD1 (5 bases). The V and J ends lost 0 bases and 1 base respectively, with 12 bases between them. The CDR3 is made up of 16 amino acids. Per the germline V gene, CDR1 is SGHVS and CDR2 is FNYEAQ. The CDR3 DNA sequence: TGTGCCAGCAGCTTAGCGGGCCTAAGGGGGAACACTGAAGCTTTCTTT. It specifies CASSLAGLRGNTEAFF.

This chain joins TRBV5-1 and TRBJ2-1; 9 bases line up with TRBD2. The CDR3 has 14 amino acids. Germline V lookup: CDR1 SGHRS, CDR2 YFSETQ. The J segment lost 6 bases and the V segment lost 3 bases, leaving 4 bases of the junction unmatched. The CDR3 region is CASSSGTSTNEQFF. The CDR3 coding sequence is TGCGCCAGCAGCTCCGGGACTAGCACCAATGAGCAGTTCTTC.

This clone has just a few counts. The rearrangement joins TRBV19 to TRBJ2-1; 7 bases align to TRBD2. The ends lost 4 bases at V and 9 bases at J; junction bases unmatched: 12. This CDR3 spans 15 amino acids. Germline V gene lookup returns CDR1 LNHDA and CDR2 SQIVND (reference sequence). CDR3 sequence reads: CASSTRSTSSSEQFF. The DNA for the CDR3 is TGTGCCAGTAGTACCCGGTCGACTAGCTCGTCTGAGCAGTTCTTC.

This chain links TRBV5-1 with TRBJ1-2; TRBD1 matches 7 bases. CDR1 and CDR2 (germline): SGHRS, YFSETQ. The J segment lost 3 bases and the V segment lost 0 bases, leaving 5 bases of the junction unmatched. This CDR3 is 15 amino acids long. The CDR3 loop reads CASSLEGTDDYGYTF. The CDR3 coding sequence is TGCGCCAGCAGCTTGGAGGGGACAGACGACTATGGCTACACCTTC.

The CDR3 coding sequence is TGTGCCAGCAGCACCCGGGACAGGGGGCCAGACTATGGCTACACCTTC. Its protein product is CASSTRDRGPDYGYTF. This chain uses TRBV9 with TRBJ1-2, with TRBD1 identical over 12 bases. This CDR3 has 16 amino acids. V lost 4 bases to trimming and J lost 3 bases; unmatched junction nucleotides: 7. Per germline, CDR1 SGDLS and CDR2 YYNGEE. Using reference TRBV9 and TRBJ1-2 for the parts outside the CDR3, the full variable domain is DSGVTQTPKHLITATGQRVTLRCSPRSGDLSVYWYQQSLDQGLQFLIQYYNGEERAKGNILERFSAQQFPDLHSELNLSSLELGDSALYFCASSTRDRGPDYGYTFGSGTRLTVV.

This clone has just one count. The V call is TRBV18, the J call TRBJ2-5; D might be TRBD1 (6 bases). Looked up from germline, CDR1 is KGHSH and CDR2 is LQKENI. V dropped 4 bases and J dropped 3 bases, with 15 bases sitting between them. The CDR3 runs 15 residues. CDR3 amino acids: CASSLRVQGKETQYF. CDR3 nucleotide sequence: TGTGCCAGCTCACTACGGGTACAGGGAAAAGAGACCCAGTACTTC.

The chain combines TRBV28 with TRBJ2-5; D might be TRBD2 (6 bases). Looked up from germline, CDR1 is MDHEN and CDR2 is SYDVKM. The CDR3 length is 16 residues. Trimming took off 2 bases at V and 3 bases at J, with 16 bases between the two ends. CDR3 sequence reads: CASSLRRKRVEETQYF. The CDR3 DNA reads TGTGCCAGCAGTTTAAGGCGAAAGCGGGTGGAAGAGACCCAGTACTTC.

V and J are TRBV29-1 and TRBJ1-1; D gene ambiguous. Germline values: CDR1 SQVTM, CDR2 ANQGSEA. The CDR3 has 15 amino acids. V lost 6 bases, J lost 4 bases, and 21 bases lay in between. CDR3 sequence: CSVAFIGPRGTEAFF. CDR3 nucleotide sequence: TGCAGCGTCGCTTTCATAGGACCGCGGGGCACTGAAGCTTTCTTT.

This clone was counted only a few times. V is TRBV11-2 and J is TRBJ2-3, with a possible D match to TRBD1 (5 bases). V was shortened by 1 base and J by 5 bases, with 13 bases between the two germline ends. CDR1 is SGHAT and CDR2 is FQNNGV in the germline V gene. The CDR3 spans 15 residues. The CDR3, as DNA: TGTGCCAGCAGCTTAGGGGGCGCTAGGCGAGATACGCAGTATTTT. Translated: CASSLGGARRDTQYF.

In this sample, this clone turned up a few times. The J gene is TRBJ2-2, the V gene TRBV5-1; the match to TRBD1 covers 9 bases. Germline values: CDR1 SGHRS, CDR2 YFSETQ. The CDR3 is 17 amino acids. The junction had 11 bases not matched to a gene; V was cut back by 7 bases and J by 1 base. Here the CDR3 reads CASLPSPGQGNTGELFF. The CDR3 DNA is TGCGCCAGCCTACCCAGCCCGGGACAGGGGAACACCGGGGAGCTGTTTTTT.

This clone turned up a few times. The chain is built from TRBV5-1 and TRBJ2-1; 9 bases map to TRBD2. Germline values: CDR1 SGHRS, CDR2 YFSETQ. J was trimmed by 1 base and V by 5 bases; bases with no gene match: 10. The CDR3 sequence is 17 residues long. CDR3 sequence: CASRYTQGLASYNEQFF. CDR3 sequence (DNA): TGCGCCAGCAGGTACACCCAAGGACTAGCGTCCTACAATGAGCAGTTCTTC.

This clone was counted only a few times. The chain recombines TRBV7-8 with TRBJ2-7, with 8 bases fitting TRBD1. Per germline, CDR1 SGHVS and CDR2 FQNEAQ. V shed 3 bases and J 3 bases; nucleotides not matched to a gene: 1. The CDR3 extends over 13 amino acids. The CDR3 DNA reads as TGTGCCAGCAGCTTCGACAGGGGCTACGAGCAGTACGTC. As protein: CASSFDRGYEQYV.

This clone was detected ten times or more. The chain joins TRBV30 to TRBJ2-1; D uncertain. Germline-derived CDR1 and CDR2 are GTSNPN and SVGIG (reference sequence). This CDR3 has 8 amino acids. CDR3 loop: CASNEQFF. CDR3 DNA: TGTGCGTCGAATGAGCAGTTCTTC.

V and J are TRBV18 and TRBJ2-3, with 9 bases that match TRBD1. This CDR3 comprises 16 residues. The junction had 6 bases not matched to a gene; V was cut back by 0 bases and J by 5 bases. Per the germline V gene, CDR1 is KGHSH and CDR2 is LQKENI. CDR3: CASSPPGTGYGDTQYF. The CDR3 DNA is TGTGCCAGCTCACCACCCGGGACAGGGTATGGAGATACGCAGTATTTT.

This chain uses TRBV6-5 with TRBJ2-5; D might be TRBD1 (6 bases). In germline, CDR1 is MNHEY, CDR2 SVGAGI. The CDR3 sequence is 14 residues long. Trimming took off 2 bases at V and 1 base at J, with 8 bases between the two ends. The chain's CDR3 is CASSYGQTQETQYF. Here the CDR3 DNA reads TGTGCCAGCAGTTACGGACAGACCCAAGAGACCCAGTACTTC.